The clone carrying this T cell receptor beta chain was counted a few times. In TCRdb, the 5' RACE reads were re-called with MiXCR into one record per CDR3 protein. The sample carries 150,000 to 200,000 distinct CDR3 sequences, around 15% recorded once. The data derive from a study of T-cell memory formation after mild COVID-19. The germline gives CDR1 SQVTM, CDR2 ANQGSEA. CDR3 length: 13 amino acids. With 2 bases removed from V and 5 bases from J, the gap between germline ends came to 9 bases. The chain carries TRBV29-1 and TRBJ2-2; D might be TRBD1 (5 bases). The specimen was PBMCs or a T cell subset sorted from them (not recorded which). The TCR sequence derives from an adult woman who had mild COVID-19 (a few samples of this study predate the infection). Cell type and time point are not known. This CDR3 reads CSVERKGTGELFF. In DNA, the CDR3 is TGCAGCGTTGAACGTAAGGGGACCGGGGAGCTGTTTTTT.